The T cell receptor (beta chain) under discussion was sequenced for a study of T cell repertoires in cytomegalovirus infection. Overall study: Public TCR beta signatures were indicative of both CMV infection and a matching HLA type. Study outcomes and limitations: The ex vivo response was dominated by HLA-C-restricted CMV-specific TCR beta clonotypes. Frequencies of public TCR beta families were cumulated, and this identified carriers of CMV plus the relevant HLA.

TCRdb itself ran the reads through MiXCR, one entry per CDR3 protein. This repertoire shows approximately 500,000 distinct CDR3 sequences, 16% found once; its top ten account for approximately 24%. Of note for this clonotype: Its antigen is unknown.

CDR1 LNHDA and CDR2 SQIVND come from the germline V gene (reference sequence). This CDR3 comprises 16 residues. Trimming took off 7 bases at V and 2 bases at J, with 18 bases between the two ends. This chain joins TRBV19 and TRBJ1-5, with a possible D match to TRBD1 (6 bases). This sequence was found in a human donor in good health (CMV status not recorded). Some clones in this sample may be carry-over from other donors' samples. The sequencing input was CD8+ T cells from PBMCs. Here the CDR3 reads CASTPLYRDGNQPQHF. For the CDR3, the DNA is TGTGCCAGTACCCCGCTATACAGGGACGGCAATCAGCCCCAGCATTTT.